This TCR beta chain was recorded in a study of beta chain features in type 1 diabetes. Notes on the study in general: TCRB CDR3s from Type 1 diabetes patients were moderately but significantly shorter in all four CD4+ subsets.

Germline CDR1 and CDR2: MNHNY and SVGAGI (reference sequence). Trimming took 6 bases from V and 0 from J; bases not matched to a gene: 8. The CDR3 contains 16 residues. Sequenced material consisted of expressed TCRB transcripts (all of the isolated RNA was reverse transcribed). TCRdb's table, derived via immunoSEQ multiplex PCR, lists solely in-frame clones and lacks some. Of 300,000 to 350,000 clones listed, around an eighth were seen once; the top ten hold about 0.015%. With regard to this clone: Its antigen is unidentified.

Sequencing input: naive CD4+ T cells from blood. This chain links TRBV6-6 with TRBJ2-1; TRBD1 matches at 7 bases. The origin of this receptor is a woman under 30 with type 1 diabetes. CDR3 sequence (DNA): TGTGCCAGCAGGGGACAGTCGGCTGCCTCCTACAATGAGCAGTTCTTC. It codes for CASRGQSAASYNEQFF.